The entry below describes one T cell receptor (beta chain). Antigen unknown. Assay: immunoSEQ multiplex PCR; the TCRdb copy retains only in-frame clones and omits some. The table records 140,000 to 150,000 clones, approximately 90% of them present only once. This sample is part of a study of T cell responses to AZD1222 COVID-19 vaccine. Study-wide points: No day 14 peak samples; only post-peak repertoires were characterized. Donors, mostly white British, included more females; clonal diversity was possibly underestimated. AZD1222 recipients seropositive at baseline numbered only five to seven.

CDR3 length: 14 residues. J gave up 0 bases and V 6 bases, and 5 bases lay outside the gene matches. Germline V lookup: CDR1 SQVTM, CDR2 ANQGSEA. Pooled together were second doses at about 4 or about 12 weeks. The sequence was obtained from an adult who received the AZD1222 COVID-19 vaccine. The sample consisted of peripheral blood, taken 28 days after the second AZD1222 dose. V is TRBV29-1 and J is TRBJ2-7; 10 nucleotides line up with TRBD1. The CDR3 nucleotides read TGCAGCGTCCGACAGGGGGCAAGCTCCTACGAGCAGTACTTC. As protein: CSVRQGASSYEQYF.